The rows below give T cell receptor beta chains drawn from one sample of a study of siplizumab effects on memory and regulatory T cells. Measured with immunoSEQ multiplex PCR; TCRdb has only the in-frame clones, and not every one. The table has over 100,000 clones, 80% to 95% seen once. Sequences were obtained from non-Treg CD4+ T cells sorted from blood. The receptors stem from a human donor in good health. CDR3s include the opening cysteine and the closing phenylalanine or tryptophan. A D gene is named only where the DNA matches it firmly. Clone size is stated in some rows and not others, as once, few, many or a class when expanded.

clone size: -
J gene: TRBJ2-1
D gene: -
V gene: TRBV7-3
CDR3 DNA: TGTGCCAGCAGCTTAACCAGGGAGACCTACAATGAGCAGTTCTTC
CDR3 protein: CASSLTRETYNEQFF

clone size: -
J gene: TRBJ1-2
D gene: -
V gene: TRBV6-1
CDR3 DNA: TGTGCCAGCAGTGACCTCCATACAGGGTCGGGCTATGGCTACACCTTC
CDR3 protein: CASSDLHTGSGYGYTF

clone size: -
J gene: TRBJ2-7
D gene: TRBD2
V gene: TRBV12-5
CDR3 DNA: TGTGCTAGTGGGACTAGCGGCGAGCAGTACTTC
CDR3 protein: CASGTSGEQYF

clone size: -
J gene: TRBJ1-2
D gene: -
V gene: TRBV18
CDR3 DNA: TGTGCCAGCTCACCGGACATGGCGGTGAACTATGGCTACACCTTC
CDR3 protein: CASSPDMAVNYGYTF

clone size: -
J gene: TRBJ1-2
D gene: -
V gene: TRBV6-5
CDR3 DNA: TGTGCCAGCAGTTATCCGGGTGGCTACACCTTC
CDR3 protein: CASSYPGGYTF

clone size: -
J gene: TRBJ1-2
D gene: TRBD1
V gene: TRBV5-4
CDR3 DNA: TGTGCCAGCAGCTTGGGTATGCAGGGGGCGCTCGGCTACACCTTC
CDR3 protein: CASSLGMQGALGYTF

clone size: once
J gene: TRBJ1-3
D gene: -
V gene: TRBV2
CDR3 DNA: TGTGCCAGCGTCGGGACGGCCGCTCGGACCATATATTTT
CDR3 protein: CASVGTAARTIYF

clone size: few
J gene: TRBJ2-3
D gene: -
V gene: TRBV7-3
CDR3 DNA: TGTGCCAGCAGCGCCGTTAGCACAGATACGCAGTATTTT
CDR3 protein: CASSAVSTDTQYF

clone size: -
J gene: TRBJ2-2
D gene: -
V gene: TRBV12-5
CDR3 DNA: TGTGCTAGTGGTTTGGCCACCTTCGGGGGCGACCCCGGGGAGCTGTTTTTT
CDR3 protein: CASGLATFGGDPGELFF

clone size: -
J gene: TRBJ2-5
D gene: -
V gene: TRBV7-9
CDR3 DNA: TGTGCCAGCAGCCCCCTCCACTGGTACCAAGAGACCCAGTACTTC
CDR3 protein: CASSPLHWYQETQYF

clone size: -
J gene: TRBJ2-2
D gene: TRBD1
V gene: TRBV10-3
CDR3 DNA: TGTGCCATCTCACAGGGGGACACCGGGGAGCTGTTTTTT
CDR3 protein: CAISQGDTGELFF

clone size: -
J gene: TRBJ2-4
D gene: TRBD2
V gene: TRBV7-2
CDR3 DNA: TGTGCCAGCAGTACGGGACTAGCGGTCCAAAACATTCAGTACTTC
CDR3 protein: CASSTGLAVQNIQYF